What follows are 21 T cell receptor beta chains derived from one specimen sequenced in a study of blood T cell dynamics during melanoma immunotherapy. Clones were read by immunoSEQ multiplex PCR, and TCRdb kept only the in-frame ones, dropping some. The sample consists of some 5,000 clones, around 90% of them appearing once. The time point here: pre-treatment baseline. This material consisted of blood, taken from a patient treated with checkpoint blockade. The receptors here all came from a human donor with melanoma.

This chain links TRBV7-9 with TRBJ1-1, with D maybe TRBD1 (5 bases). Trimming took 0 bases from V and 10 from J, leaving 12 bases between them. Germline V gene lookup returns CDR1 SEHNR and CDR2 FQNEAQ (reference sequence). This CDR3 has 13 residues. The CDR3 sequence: CASSLAGGGRAFF. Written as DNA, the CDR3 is TGTGCCAGCAGCTTAGCTGGGGGGGGACGAGCTTTCTTT.

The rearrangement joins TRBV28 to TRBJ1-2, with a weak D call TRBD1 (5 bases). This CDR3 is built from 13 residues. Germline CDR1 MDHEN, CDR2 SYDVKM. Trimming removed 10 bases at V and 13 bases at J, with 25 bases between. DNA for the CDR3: TGTGCCACCTTGACAGTTTCAATAAGGGATAGCACCTTC. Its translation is CATLTVSIRDSTF.

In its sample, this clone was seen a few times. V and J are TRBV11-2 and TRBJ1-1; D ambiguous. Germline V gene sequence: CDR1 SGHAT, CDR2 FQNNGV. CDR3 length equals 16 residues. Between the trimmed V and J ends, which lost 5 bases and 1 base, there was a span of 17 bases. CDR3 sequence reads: CASSHLGSGGNTEAFF. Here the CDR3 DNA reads TGTGCCAGCAGCCATTTAGGGTCGGGCGGGAACACTGAAGCTTTCTTT. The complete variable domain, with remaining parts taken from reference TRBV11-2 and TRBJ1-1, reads EAGVAQSPRYKIIEKRQSVAFWCNPISGHATLYWYQQILGQGPKLLIQFQNNGVVDDSQLPKDRFSAERLKGVDSTLKIQPAKLEDSAVYLCASSHLGSGGNTEAFFGQGTRLTVV.

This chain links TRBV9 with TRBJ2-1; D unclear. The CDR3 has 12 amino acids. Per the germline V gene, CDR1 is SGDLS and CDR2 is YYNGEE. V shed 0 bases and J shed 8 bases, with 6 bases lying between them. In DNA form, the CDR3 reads TGTGCCAGCAGCGTAGAGGGCTATGAGCAGTTCTTC. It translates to CASSVEGYEQFF.

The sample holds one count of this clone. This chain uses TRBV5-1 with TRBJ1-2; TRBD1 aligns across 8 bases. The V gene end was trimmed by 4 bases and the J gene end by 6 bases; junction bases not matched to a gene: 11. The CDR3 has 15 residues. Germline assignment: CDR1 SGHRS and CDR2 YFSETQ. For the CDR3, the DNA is TGCGCCAGCAGCGACGGTCAGGGGGCCCAGAATGGCTACACCTTC. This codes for CASSDGQGAQNGYTF. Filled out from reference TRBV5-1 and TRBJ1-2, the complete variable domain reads KAGVTQTPRYLIKTRGQQVTLSCSPISGHRSVSWYQQTPGQGLQFLFEYFSETQRNKGNFPGRFSGRQFSNSRSEMNVSTLELGDSALYLCASSDGQGAQNGYTFGSGTRLTVV.

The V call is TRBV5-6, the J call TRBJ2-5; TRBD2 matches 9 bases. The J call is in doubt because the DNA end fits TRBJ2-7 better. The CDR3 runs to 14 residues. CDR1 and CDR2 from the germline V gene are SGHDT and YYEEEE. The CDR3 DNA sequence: TGTGCCAGCAGCGTAGCGGGAGTCGCCTACGAGCAGTACTTC. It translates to CASSVAGVAYEQYF.

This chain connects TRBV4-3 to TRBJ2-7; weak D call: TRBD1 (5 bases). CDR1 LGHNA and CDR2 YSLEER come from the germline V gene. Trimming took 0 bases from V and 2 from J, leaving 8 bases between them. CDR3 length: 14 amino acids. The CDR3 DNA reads TGCGCCAGCAGCCAAGACCAGGGTCCCTACGAGCAGTACTTC. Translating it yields CASSQDQGPYEQYF.

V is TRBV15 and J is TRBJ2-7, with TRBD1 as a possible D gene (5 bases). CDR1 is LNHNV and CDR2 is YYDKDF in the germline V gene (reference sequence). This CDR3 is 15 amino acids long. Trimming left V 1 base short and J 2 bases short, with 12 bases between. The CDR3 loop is CATSRVWGEPYEQYF. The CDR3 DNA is TGTGCCACCAGCAGAGTGTGGGGCGAGCCCTACGAGCAGTACTTC.

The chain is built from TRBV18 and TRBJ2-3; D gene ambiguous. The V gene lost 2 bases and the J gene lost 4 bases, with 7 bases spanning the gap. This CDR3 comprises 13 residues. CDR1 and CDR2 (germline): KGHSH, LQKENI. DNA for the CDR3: TGTGCCAGCTCACCATCCCAGGCAGATACGCAGTATTTT. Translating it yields CASSPSQADTQYF.

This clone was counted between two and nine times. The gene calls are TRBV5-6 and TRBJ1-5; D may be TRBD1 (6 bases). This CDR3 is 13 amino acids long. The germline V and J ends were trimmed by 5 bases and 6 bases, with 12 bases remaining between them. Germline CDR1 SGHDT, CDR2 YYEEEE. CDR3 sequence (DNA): TGTGCCAGCAGGTGCGGGGGCGGTCAGCCCCAGCATTTT. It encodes CASRCGGGQPQHF.

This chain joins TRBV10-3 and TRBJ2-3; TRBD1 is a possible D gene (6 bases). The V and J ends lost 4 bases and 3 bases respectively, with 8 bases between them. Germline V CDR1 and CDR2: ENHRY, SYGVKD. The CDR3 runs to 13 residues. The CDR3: CAISGGQTDTQYF. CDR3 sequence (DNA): TGTGCCATCAGTGGGGGACAAACAGATACGCAGTATTTT.

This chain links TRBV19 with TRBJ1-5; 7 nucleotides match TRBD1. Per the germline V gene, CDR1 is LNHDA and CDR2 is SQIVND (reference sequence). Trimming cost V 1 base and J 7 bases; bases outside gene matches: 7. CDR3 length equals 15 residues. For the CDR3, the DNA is TGTGCCAGTAGTATAGGGGGGACAGACAGGCAGCCCCAGCATTTT. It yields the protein CASSIGGTDRQPQHF. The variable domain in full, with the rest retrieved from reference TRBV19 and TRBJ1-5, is DGGITQSPKYLFRKEGQNVTLSCEQNLNHDAMYWYRQDPGQGLRLIYYSQIVNDFQKGDIAEGYSVSREKKESFPLTVTSAQKNPTAFYLCASSIGGTDRQPQHFGDGTRLSIL.

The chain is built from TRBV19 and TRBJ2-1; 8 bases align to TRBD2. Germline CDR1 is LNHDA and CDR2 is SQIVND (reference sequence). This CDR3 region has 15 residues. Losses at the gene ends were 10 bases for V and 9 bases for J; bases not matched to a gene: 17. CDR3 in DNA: TGTGCCACTGCCCCGGGAGCGGGAGTTTTCATTGAGCAGTTCTTC. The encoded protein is CATAPGAGVFIEQFF.

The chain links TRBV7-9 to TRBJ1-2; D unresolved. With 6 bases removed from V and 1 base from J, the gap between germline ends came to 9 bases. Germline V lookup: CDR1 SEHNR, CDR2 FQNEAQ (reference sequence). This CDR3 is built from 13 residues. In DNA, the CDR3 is TGTGCCAGCAGTTTCAGGAATAACTATGGCTACACCTTC. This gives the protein CASSFRNNYGYTF.

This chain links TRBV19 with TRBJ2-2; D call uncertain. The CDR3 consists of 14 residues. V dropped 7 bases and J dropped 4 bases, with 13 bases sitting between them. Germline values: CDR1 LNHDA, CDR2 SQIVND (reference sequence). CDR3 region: CASTLGRFTGELFF. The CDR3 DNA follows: TGTGCCAGTACCCTGGGCAGATTCACCGGGGAGCTGTTTTTT.

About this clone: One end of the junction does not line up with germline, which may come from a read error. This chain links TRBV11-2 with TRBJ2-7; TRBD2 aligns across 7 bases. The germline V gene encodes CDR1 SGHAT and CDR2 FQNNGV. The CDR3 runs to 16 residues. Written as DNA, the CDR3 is TGCGCCAGCAGCCAAGTAAGTGGCGGGAGCTCCTACGAGCAGTACTTC. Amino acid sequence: CASSQVSGGSSYEQYF.

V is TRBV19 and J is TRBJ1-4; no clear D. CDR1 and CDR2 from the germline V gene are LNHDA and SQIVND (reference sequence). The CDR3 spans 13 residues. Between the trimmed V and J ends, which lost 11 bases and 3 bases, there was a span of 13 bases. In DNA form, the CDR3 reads TGTGCCTGCGCCGTGATGGCTAATGAAAAACTGTTTTTT. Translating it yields CACAVMANEKLFF.

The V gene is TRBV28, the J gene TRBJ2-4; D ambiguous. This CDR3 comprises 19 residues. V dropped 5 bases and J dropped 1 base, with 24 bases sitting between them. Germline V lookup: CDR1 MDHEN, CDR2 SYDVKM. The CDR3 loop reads CASSPDPVWSRRAKNIQYF. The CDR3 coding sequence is TGTGCCAGCAGTCCCGACCCGGTTTGGAGTCGAAGGGCCAAAAACATTCAGTACTTC.

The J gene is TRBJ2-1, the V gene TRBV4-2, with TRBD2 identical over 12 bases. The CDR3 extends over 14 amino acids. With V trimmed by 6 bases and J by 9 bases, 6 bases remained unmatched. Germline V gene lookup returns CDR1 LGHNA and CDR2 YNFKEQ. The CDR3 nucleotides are TGTGCCAGCAGGGCTAGCGGGAGGGCCCCTGAGCAGTTCTTC. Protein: CASRASGRAPEQFF.

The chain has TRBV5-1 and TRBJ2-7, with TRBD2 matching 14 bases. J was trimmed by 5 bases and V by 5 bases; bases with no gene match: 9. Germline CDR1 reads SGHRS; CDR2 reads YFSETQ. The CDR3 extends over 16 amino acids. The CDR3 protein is CASRETGLAGVHEQYF. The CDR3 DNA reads TGCGCCAGCAGAGAGACGGGACTAGCGGGAGTTCACGAGCAGTACTTC.

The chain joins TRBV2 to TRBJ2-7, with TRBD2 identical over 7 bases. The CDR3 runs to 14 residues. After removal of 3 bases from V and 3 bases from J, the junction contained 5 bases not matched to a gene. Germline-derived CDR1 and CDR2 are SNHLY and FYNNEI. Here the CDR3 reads CASSEQRGDYEQYF. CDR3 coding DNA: TGTGCCAGCAGTGAGCAACGGGGGGACTACGAGCAGTACTTC.